This TCR beta chain was recorded in a study of cytomegalovirus exposure and HLA in healthy donors. Overall study context: Drawn from HLA-typed donors, some 80 million unique TCRs were held in an early data release. Roughly 80% of approximately 400 genotyped donors fell in the Caucasian-associated ancestry cluster. Study outcomes and limitations: The study put 150 or so TCR beta chains on its list as cytomegalovirus-associated.

Note on this clone: Its cognate antigen is unknown.

Primers: 60 Vbeta forward and 13 Jbeta reverse. Clones were sequenced by immunoSEQ multiplex PCR, and TCRdb holds only the in-frame ones, with some missing. The sample lists some 130,000 clones; 70% to 85% were seen once. The specimen sequenced was PBMCs. The sequence was obtained from a boy aged 2 to 10 in good health and CMV-seronegative.

In DNA, the CDR3 is TGTGCCAGCTTAAGACAGGAAGAGACCCAGTACTTC. It encodes CASLRQEETQYF. The rearrangement joins TRBV18 to TRBJ2-5, with D possibly being TRBD1 (6 bases). This CDR3 is 12 amino acids long. V dropped 7 bases and J dropped 3 bases, with 9 bases sitting between them. Germline CDR1 reads KGHSH; CDR2 reads LQKENI. Combining the CDR3 with reference TRBV18 and TRBJ2-5 gives the whole variable domain NAGVMQNPRHLVRRRGQEARLRCSPMKGHSHVYWYRQLPEEGLKFMVYLQKENIIDESGMPKERFSAEFPKEGPSILRIQQVVRGDSAAYFCASLRQEETQYFGPGTRLLVL.